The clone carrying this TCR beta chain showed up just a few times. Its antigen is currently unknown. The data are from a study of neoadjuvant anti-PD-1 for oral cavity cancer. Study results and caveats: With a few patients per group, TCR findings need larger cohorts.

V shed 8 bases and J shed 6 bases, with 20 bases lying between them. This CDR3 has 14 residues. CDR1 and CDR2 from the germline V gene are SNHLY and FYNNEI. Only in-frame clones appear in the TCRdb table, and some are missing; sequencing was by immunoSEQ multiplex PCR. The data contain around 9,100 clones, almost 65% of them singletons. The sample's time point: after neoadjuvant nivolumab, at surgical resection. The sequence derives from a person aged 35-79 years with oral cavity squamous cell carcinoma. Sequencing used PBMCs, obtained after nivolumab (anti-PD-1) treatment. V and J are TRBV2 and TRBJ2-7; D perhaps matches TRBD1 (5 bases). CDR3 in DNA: TGTGCCAGCCGCAGGACATTATGGGCACGCGAGCAGTACTTC. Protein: CASRRTLWAREQYF.